This T cell receptor (beta chain) was recorded in a study of T cell repertoires in cytomegalovirus infection. In TCRdb, the reads were re-called with MiXCR into one record per CDR3 protein. The sample comprises around 310,000 distinct CDR3 sequences, roughly 15% of which are singletons, and 12% rests with the top ten. The CDR3 extends over 15 amino acids. Looked up from germline, CDR1 is SGHNT and CDR2 is YYREEE (reference sequence). V lost 4 bases and J lost 2; bases outside the gene matches: 7. The sample holds a few counts of this clonotype. J is TRBJ2-3 and V is TRBV5-4, with 7 bases matching TRBD2. The TCR was taken from a human donor in good health (CMV status not recorded). Some clones in this sample may be carry-over from other donors' samples. Sequenced input: PBMCs. CDR3 sequence reads: CASSPIGGVTDTQYF. In DNA form, the CDR3 reads TGTGCCAGCAGCCCAATTGGGGGGGTCACAGATACGCAGTATTTT.